This T cell receptor beta chain appears in the sequencing data of a study of T cell responses to AZD1222 COVID-19 vaccine. Study-level findings and limits: Spike as a whole was targeted by vaccine-associated CD4 TCRs, dominant at 160-218 and 743-854. Females outnumbered males among donors, who were mostly white British; clonal diversity was possibly underestimated.

On this clone: Its antigen is not known.

The assay was immunoSEQ multiplex PCR, and TCRdb's table has in-frame clones only and misses some. The table has over 100,000 clones, 85% seen once. V lost 4 bases and J lost 4, with 11 bases in between. The CDR3 sequence is 14 residues long. CDR1 is MDHEN and CDR2 is SYDVKM in the germline V gene. This chain links TRBV28 with TRBJ1-5; D is unresolved. The source is an adult who received the MenACWY meningococcal vaccine as a control. The source material was peripheral blood, sampled 28 days after the second dose of the MenACWY control vaccine. The CDR3 loop is CASSSPPFNQPQHF. Here the CDR3 DNA reads TGTGCCAGCAGTTCCCCCCCTTTTAATCAGCCCCAGCATTTT. The full variable domain, with the rest looked up from reference TRBV28 and TRBJ1-5, is DVKVTQSSRYLVKRTGEKVFLECVQDMDHENMFWYRQDPGLGLRLIYFSYDVKMKEKGDIPEGYSVSREKKERFSLILESASTNQTSMYLCASSSPPFNQPQHFGDGTRLSIL.